This T cell receptor beta chain was recorded in a study of blood T cell repertoires in COVID-19. Study-wide context: Acute and convalescent COVID-19 specimens originated in the United States, Italy and Spain. Sample material is recorded as cDNA or gDNA derived from T cells, B-cell-depleted T cells, or PBMCs.

In the original analysis: Reference gene primer amplification in the assay estimated nucleated cell counts. Assay: immunoSEQ multiplex PCR; the TCRdb copy retains only in-frame clones and omits some. V and J calls and clone size are as listed in that table; D and trimming were resolved from the DNA. The sample records 70,000 or so clones, around 86% being singletons. Trimming took off 6 bases at V and 3 bases at J, with 13 bases between the two ends. Germline lookup yields CDR1 SEHNR and CDR2 FQNEAQ (reference sequence). This CDR3 spans 14 amino acids. As concerns this clone: The sample has other DNA sequences that encode this CDR3 too.

This chain uses TRBV7-9 with TRBJ2-3, with a tentative D call TRBD2 (6 bases). Sequencing was performed on peripheral blood. The receptor was isolated from a young woman with acute or convalescent COVID-19. The CDR3 is CASSRSGNTDTQYF. The CDR3 DNA sequence: TGTGCCAGCAGTCGTAGCGGTAATACAGATACGCAGTATTTT.